This record looks at one TCR beta chain sequence and its context. The antigen is unknown. These data belong to a study of T cells in localized non-small cell lung cancer. General study results and limits: Analysis by sequencing included only one tumor region, so heterogeneity remains possible. An association was observed between higher blood T cell density and longer overall survival. Researchers found a median approximately 57 of the top 100 tumor clones in adjacent lung.

Nonneoplastic adjacent lung devoid of atypia was obtained no less than 2 cm from the tumor margin. Data came from immunoSEQ multiplex PCR; TCRdb stores just in-frame clones and leaves some out. This sample has approximately 1,400 clones, with over 15% found just once. The receptor's source is a male donor older than 55 with stage I squamous cell lung carcinoma. The material sequenced was normal lung tissue next to the tumor, taken before any cancer treatment.

The chain's CDR3 is CASSDTYTGELFF. The CDR3 DNA reads as TGCGCCAGCAGTGACACTTACACCGGGGAGCTGTTTTTT. The chain joins TRBV10-2 to TRBJ2-2, with unresolved D. This CDR3 is built from 13 residues. Germline V CDR1 and CDR2: WSHSY, SAAADI. The germline V and J ends were trimmed by 3 bases and 3 bases, with 5 bases remaining between them.